The present T cell receptor (beta chain) was sequenced within a study of shared clonotypes between healthy human individuals. Study findings and constraints: Against clonotypes common to all four donors, non-shared ones had lower generation probabilities.

Germline trimming cut 2 bases from V and 4 bases from J; bases unmatched to any gene: 5. Germline V gene lookup returns CDR1 SQVTM and CDR2 ANQGSEA. The CDR3 loop spans 14 amino acids. A remark on this clone: The target antigen is unknown.

The protocol was immunoSEQ multiplex PCR, while the TCRdb copy is restricted to in-frame clones and leaves out a portion. The top ten hold 1.8% of the sample, which has under 850,000 clones, 55% to 75% seen once. The clonotype comes from a woman in her twenties or thirties in good health. Sequencing was done on a sample of memory CD4+ T cells sorted from blood. Stated subset: CD45RA-negative fraction. The V gene is TRBV29-1, the J gene TRBJ2-4; 7 nucleotides agree with TRBD2. CDR3 sequence reads: CSVEQASGKNIQYF. DNA of the CDR3: TGCAGCGTTGAACAAGCTAGCGGAAAAAACATTCAGTACTTC.